The present T cell receptor beta chain was sequenced within a study of OX40 agonist ivuxolimab in advanced cancers. Autoimmune disease history or systemic immunosuppression was exclusionary. The assay was immunoSEQ multiplex PCR, and TCRdb's table has in-frame clones only and misses some. The data hold about 77,000 clones, with about 87% observed a single time. The CDR3 has 17 residues. CDR1 and CDR2 from the germline V gene are SGHNT and YENEEA. V gave up 1 base and J gave up 1 base, with 16 bases separating them. The J gene is TRBJ1-1, the V gene TRBV11-3; D gene unclear. This TCR was sampled from an adult with an advanced solid tumor such as melanoma, head and neck, liver or kidney cancer. The source was CD4+ or CD8+ T cells sorted from blood, collected in a trial of the OX40 agonist ivuxolimab. In DNA form, the CDR3 reads TGTGCCAGCAGCTTAGGAGGGTCGCTGTCTACGAACACTGAAGCTTTCTTT. Protein: CASSLGGSLSTNTEAFF.